This T cell receptor (beta chain) was sequenced for a study of blood T cell repertoires in COVID-19. The wider study: Whether acute or convalescent, the COVID-19 samples came from the United States, Italy and Spain.

This CDR3 has 13 amino acids. Germline V gene lookup returns CDR1 SGHVS and CDR2 FNYEAQ. V lost 2 bases and J 6 bases, leaving 7 bases between the germline ends. The method was immunoSEQ multiplex PCR; TCRdb's version includes in-frame clones alone and lacks a portion of them. Among 100,000 to 150,000 clones listed, around four fifths were seen once. The receptor was derived from a man aged 60 to 69 with acute or convalescent COVID-19. The sample taken for sequencing was peripheral blood. The chain uses TRBV7-6 and TRBJ2-2; D may be TRBD1 (5 bases). DNA of the CDR3: TGTGCCAGCAGCTTACCCAGGGCCGGGGAGCTGTTTTTT. This sequence encodes CASSLPRAGELFF.